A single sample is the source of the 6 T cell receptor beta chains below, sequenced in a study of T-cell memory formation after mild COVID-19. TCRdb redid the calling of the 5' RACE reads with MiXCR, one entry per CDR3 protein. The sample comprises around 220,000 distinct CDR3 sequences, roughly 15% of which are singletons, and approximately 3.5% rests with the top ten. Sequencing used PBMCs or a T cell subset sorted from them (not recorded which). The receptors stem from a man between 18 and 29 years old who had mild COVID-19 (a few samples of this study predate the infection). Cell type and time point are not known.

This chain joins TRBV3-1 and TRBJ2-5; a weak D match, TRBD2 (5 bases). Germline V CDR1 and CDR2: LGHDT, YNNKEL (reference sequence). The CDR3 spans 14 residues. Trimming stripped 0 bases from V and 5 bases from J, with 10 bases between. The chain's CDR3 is CASSQDVARETQYF. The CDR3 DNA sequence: TGTGCCAGCAGCCAAGACGTAGCGAGGGAGACCCAGTACTTC.

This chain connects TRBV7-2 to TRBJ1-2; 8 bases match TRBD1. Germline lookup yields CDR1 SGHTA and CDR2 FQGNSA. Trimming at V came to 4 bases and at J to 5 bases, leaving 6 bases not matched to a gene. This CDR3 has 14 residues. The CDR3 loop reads CASSSTGQVYGYTF. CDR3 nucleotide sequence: TGTGCCAGCAGCTCGACGGGACAGGTGTATGGCTACACCTTC. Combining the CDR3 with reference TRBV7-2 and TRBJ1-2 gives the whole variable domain GAGVSQSPSNKVTEKGKDVELRCDPISGHTALYWYRQSLGQGLEFLIYFQGNSAPDKSGLPSDRFSAERTGGSVSTLTIQRTQQEDSAVYLCASSSTGQVYGYTFGSGTRLTVV.

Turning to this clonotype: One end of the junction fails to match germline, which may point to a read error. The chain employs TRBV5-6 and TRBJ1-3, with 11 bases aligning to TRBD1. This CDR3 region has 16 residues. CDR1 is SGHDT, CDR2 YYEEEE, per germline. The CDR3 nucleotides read TGTGCCAGCAGTTTGGACAGGGGGCCGTTTGGAAACACCATATATTTT. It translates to CASSLDRGPFGNTIYF.

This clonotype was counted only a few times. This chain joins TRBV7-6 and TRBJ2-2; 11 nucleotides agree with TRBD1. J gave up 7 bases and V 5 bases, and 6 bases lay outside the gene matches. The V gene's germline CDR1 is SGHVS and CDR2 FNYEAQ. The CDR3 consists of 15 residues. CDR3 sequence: CASSPRTGGHGELFF. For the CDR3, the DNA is TGTGCCAGCAGCCCACGGACAGGGGGCCACGGGGAGCTGTTTTTT.

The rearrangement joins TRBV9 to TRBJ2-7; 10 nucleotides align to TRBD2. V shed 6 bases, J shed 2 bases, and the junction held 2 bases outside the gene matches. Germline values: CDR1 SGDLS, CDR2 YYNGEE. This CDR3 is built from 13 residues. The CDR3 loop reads CASNSGGPYEQYF. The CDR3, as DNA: TGTGCCAGCAATAGCGGGGGGCCCTACGAGCAGTACTTC.

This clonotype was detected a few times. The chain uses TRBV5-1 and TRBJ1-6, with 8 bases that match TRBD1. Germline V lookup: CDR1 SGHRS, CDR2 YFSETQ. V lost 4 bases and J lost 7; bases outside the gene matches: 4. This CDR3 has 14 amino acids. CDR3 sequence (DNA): TGCGCCAGCAGCCCGGGACAGGAGAATTCACCCCTCCACTTT. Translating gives CASSPGQENSPLHF.